Listed below are T cell receptor beta chains from one sample, sequenced in a study of blood T cell repertoires in COVID-19. Sequenced by immunoSEQ multiplex PCR; TCRdb stores in-frame clones only, minus some. Among 150,000 or so clones listed, roughly 85% were seen once. The sequenced sample consisted of peripheral blood. These receptors were collected from a human donor with acute or convalescent COVID-19. The donor label of this sample is uncertain. Each CDR3 is given with its conserved first and last residue. Each record gives: CDR3 length, J gene, D gene, V gene, CDR3 protein, CDR3 DNA. A D gene is named only where the DNA matches it firmly.

>15|TRBJ2-1|TRBD2|TRBV5-1
CASSFGTSGGTEQFF
TGCGCCAGCAGCTTCGGGACTAGCGGGGGGACTGAGCAGTTCTTC
>13|TRBJ1-1|-|TRBV7-9
CASSSTGSTEAFF
TGTGCCAGCAGCTCTACAGGGAGCACTGAAGCTTTCTTT
>19|TRBJ2-5|TRBD2|TRBV5-4
CASSQNFRRTSGSQETQYF
TGTGCCAGCAGCCAAAACTTTCGCAGGACTAGCGGCTCTCAAGAGACCCAGTACTTC
>14|TRBJ1-1|-|TRBV6-5
CASSSGGLNTEAFF
TGTGCCAGCAGTTCTGGGGGGTTGAACACTGAAGCTTTCTTT
>14|TRBJ1-2|-|TRBV7-2
CASSQGLGRGGYTF
TGTGCCAGCAGTCAAGGTCTGGGCAGGGGTGGCTACACCTTC
>17|TRBJ2-5|-|TRBV25-1
CASSEWGGRVAKETQYF
TGTGCCAGCAGTGAATGGGGGGGCCGAGTGGCCAAAGAGACCCAGTACTTC
>14|TRBJ1-1|TRBD1|TRBV27
CASSFTGTVVEAFF
TGTGCCAGCAGTTTCACCGGGACAGTCGTGGAAGCTTTCTTT
>13|TRBJ2-1|-|TRBV4-1
CASSQADSNEQFF
TGCGCCAGCAGCCAGGCGGACAGCAATGAGCAGTTCTTC
>15|TRBJ1-2|TRBD1|TRBV9
CASSVGQGTNYGYTF
TGTGCCAGCAGCGTAGGACAGGGGACTAACTATGGCTACACCTTC
>15|TRBJ2-5|TRBD1|TRBV9
CASSATGEPQETQYF
TGTGCCAGCAGCGCAACAGGGGAACCACAAGAGACCCAGTACTTC